This T cell receptor (beta chain) was captured in a study of T-cell reconstitution after alpha-beta-depleted transplantation in children. Findings of the study overall: Reportedly, only several hundred clones from non-depleted graft cells drove alpha-beta T-cell counts at about two months. A year post-transplant, T-cell counts and diversity derived mostly from newly produced T cells. TCRbeta diversity was high at day 60 in some patients (a result of surviving recipient T cells and thymic progenitors).

The CDR3 has 17 residues. The germline CDR1 and CDR2 sequences are LNHDA and SQIVND (reference sequence). With 7 bases removed from V and 7 bases from J, the gap between germline ends came to 25 bases. Concerning this clonotype itself: Its antigen is currently unknown.

The authors prepared the TCRbeta library with unique molecular identifiers. A single record per CDR3 protein comes from TCRdb applying MiXCR to the PCR reads. The table lists about a million distinct CDR3 sequences, about 26% of them singletons. The source of this sequence is a boy in the first two years of life who had a stem cell transplant for SCID, so the T cells may come from the graft donor. The chain joins TRBV19 to TRBJ2-2; the D is unclear. Here the sequenced sample was PBMCs, mostly from graft donor cells, taken 360 days after TCRalphabeta/CD19-depleted stem cell transplant. The CDR3 is CASKILALDGYIGELFF. In nucleotides, the CDR3 is TGTGCCAGTAAGATACTCGCTCTTGACGGGTATATCGGGGAGCTGTTTTTT.